This T cell receptor (beta chain) was captured by sequencing in a study of cytomegalovirus exposure and HLA in healthy donors. V was pared by 5 bases and J by 11 bases, with 6 bases of the junction left unmatched. CDR3 length equals 12 residues. CDR1 and CDR2 (germline): MDHEN, SYDVKM. Both 60 Vbeta primers and 13 Jbeta primers went into the PCR. Here immunoSEQ multiplex PCR was the method, and the copy in TCRdb shows in-frame clones only, minus some. The table records just over 200,000 clones, around 80% of them present only once. The chain combines TRBV28 with TRBJ2-1, with TRBD1 identical over 7 bases. This sequence originates from a man between 50 and 59 years old in good health and CMV-seronegative. The sequenced sample was PBMCs. CDR3 region: CASSLRQGKQFF. CDR3 bases: TGTGCCAGCAGTCTCCGACAGGGAAAGCAGTTCTTC.